These 4 T cell receptor beta chains share one sample of origin, sequenced in a study of lymphopenia after photon versus proton radiotherapy. Clones were sequenced by immunoSEQ multiplex PCR, and TCRdb holds only the in-frame ones, with some missing. The data show tens of thousands of clones, with approximately 83% seen just once and over 20% held by the top ten. Sequenced here: peripheral blood, sampled from a patient treated with proton-based radiotherapy. The receptor set was obtained from a woman in her 70s with pancreatic cancer.

CDR3 amino acids: CASSQASGQFDNEQFF. The CDR3 nucleotides are TGTGCCAGCAGCCAAGCCAGCGGGCAGTTCGACAATGAGCAGTTCTTC. This sequence joins TRBV4-2 and TRBJ2-1, with D possibly matching TRBD2 (6 bases). V dropped 1 base and J dropped 5 bases, with 15 bases sitting between them. Germline CDR1 is LGHNA and CDR2 is YNFKEQ. The CDR3 spans 16 residues.

The V and J genes are TRBV10-3 and TRBJ2-3; a possible D gene is TRBD2 (6 bases). CDR1 is ENHRY, CDR2 SYGVKD, per germline. CDR3 length: 15 residues. V lost 0 bases and J lost 5, with 12 bases in between. As DNA, the CDR3 is TGTGCCATCAGTGAGTCACTAGCTTTCGGAGATACGCAGTATTTT. It translates to CAISESLAFGDTQYF.

The count of this clone is one. CDR3: CSARQQGNTEAFF. Written as DNA, the CDR3 is TGCAGCGCCCGTCAACAGGGGAACACTGAAGCTTTCTTT. The chain combines TRBV29-1 with TRBJ1-1; tentative D call: TRBD1 (6 bases). Trimming took off 7 bases at V and 1 base at J, with 13 bases between the two ends. The CDR3 is 13 amino acids. Germline loops: CDR1 SQVTM, CDR2 ANQGSEA.

This chain connects TRBV7-3 to TRBJ1-1, with 7 bases identical to TRBD1. Germline-derived CDR1 and CDR2 are SGHTA and FQGTGA. The CDR3 has 14 amino acids. The ends lost 5 bases at V and 6 bases at J; junction bases unmatched: 9. The CDR3 sequence: CASSPGTVGSEAFF. CDR3 bases: TGTGCCAGCAGCCCTGGGACAGTGGGCTCTGAAGCTTTCTTT. The whole variable domain, remainder taken from reference TRBV7-3 and TRBJ1-1, is GAGVSQTPSNKVTEKGKYVELRCDPISGHTALYWYRQSLGQGPEFLIYFQGTGAADDSGLPNDRFFAVRPEGSVSTLKIQRTERGDSAVYLCASSPGTVGSEAFFGQGTRLTVV.